One and the same sample provided the 29 T cell receptor beta chains below, sequenced in a study of cytomegalovirus exposure and HLA in healthy donors. The PCR had 60 Vbeta and 13 Jbeta primers. Assay used: immunoSEQ multiplex PCR; TCRdb lists only in-frame clones, some missing. The sample shows about 180,000 clones, just over 75% of them seen only once. The sequencing sample was made of PBMCs. The receptors were gathered from a man between 18 and 35 years old in good health and CMV-seronegative.

This CDR3 reads CASSFKDWGEETQYF. DNA for the CDR3: TGTGCCAGCAGCTTCAAGGATTGGGGAGAGGAGACCCAGTACTTC. The chain carries TRBV7-6 and TRBJ2-5; D may be TRBD2 (5 bases). Germline CDR1 and CDR2: SGHVS and FNYEAQ. Trimming stripped 3 bases from V and 5 bases from J, with 16 bases between. The CDR3 contains 15 residues.

This rearrangement joins TRBV9 to TRBJ2-5; D is possibly TRBD2 (5 bases). V lost 4 bases and J lost 5, with 15 bases in between. CDR3 length: 14 residues. CDR1 is SGDLS, CDR2 YYNGEE, per germline. The CDR3 nucleotides are TGTGCCAGCAGCCCTAGGATAGGCGGGGAGACCCAGTACTTC. Its protein is CASSPRIGGETQYF. The variable domain in full, with the rest retrieved from reference TRBV9 and TRBJ2-5, is DSGVTQTPKHLITATGQRVTLRCSPRSGDLSVYWYQQSLDQGLQFLIQYYNGEERAKGNILERFSAQQFPDLHSELNLSSLELGDSALYFCASSPRIGGETQYFGPGTRLLVL.

The chain carries TRBV9 and TRBJ2-2; 13 bases are shared with TRBD2. CDR1 and CDR2 (germline): SGDLS, YYNGEE. V lost 0 bases and J lost 6; bases outside the gene matches: 5. CDR3 length: 17 amino acids. CDR3 coding DNA: TGTGCCAGCAGCGTAGTCGGACTAGCGGGGGCGCCCGGGGAGCTGTTTTTT. This translates into CASSVVGLAGAPGELFF. The variable domain in full, completed from reference TRBV9 and TRBJ2-2, reads DSGVTQTPKHLITATGQRVTLRCSPRSGDLSVYWYQQSLDQGLQFLIQYYNGEERAKGNILERFSAQQFPDLHSELNLSSLELGDSALYFCASSVVGLAGAPGELFFGEGSRLTVL.

The rearrangement uses TRBV6-6 and TRBJ2-6; TRBD1 might be the D (5 bases). CDR1 is MNHNY and CDR2 is SVGAGI in the germline V gene (reference sequence). Trimming pared 4 bases from V and 2 bases from J, leaving 12 bases between. The CDR3 is 16 amino acids. CDR3 sequence reads: CASSSQQAAGANVLTF. The DNA of the CDR3 is TGTGCCAGCAGTTCCCAACAGGCTGCTGGGGCCAACGTCCTGACTTTC.

A few counts support this clone. The identical CDR3 is also encoded by other nucleotide sequences in the sample. This chain joins TRBV30 and TRBJ2-7; D is unclear. The CDR3 spans 11 residues. Trimming left V 0 bases short and J 6 bases short, with 6 bases between. Germline values: CDR1 GTSNPN, CDR2 SVGIG (reference sequence). DNA for the CDR3: TGTGCCTGGAGTGTAGCTGGCGAGCAGTACTTC. Translating it yields CAWSVAGEQYF.

The genes are TRBV5-5 and TRBJ2-3; 15 bases are shared with TRBD2. The CDR3 loop spans 18 amino acids. J was trimmed by 5 bases and V by 1 base; bases with no gene match: 8. From germline, CDR1 is SGHKS and CDR2 YYEKEE (reference sequence). The CDR3 sequence is CASSLSGTSGRWGDTQYF. CDR3 coding DNA: TGTGCCAGCAGCTTGTCCGGGACTAGCGGGAGGTGGGGAGATACGCAGTATTTT.

The sample holds one count of this clone. This chain connects TRBV27 to TRBJ2-2; TRBD2 aligns across 8 bases. Trimming cost V 6 bases and J 4 bases; bases outside gene matches: 13. Germline V gene sequence: CDR1 MNHEY, CDR2 SMNVEV (reference sequence). The CDR3 totals 17 residues. Written as DNA, the CDR3 is TGTGCCAGCAGAGCTAGCGGGTTCGGTCGCGGCACCGGGGAGCTGTTTTTT. This codes for CASRASGFGRGTGELFF.

The J gene is TRBJ2-2, the V gene TRBV6-5; TRBD1 might be the D (5 bases). The length of the CDR3 is 15 residues. The V end lost 2 bases, the J end lost 4 bases, and 11 bases lay between the germline ends. CDR1 MNHEY and CDR2 SVGAGI come from the germline V gene. CDR3 in amino acids: CASSYGRRGTGELFF. The CDR3 coding sequence is TGTGCCAGCAGTTACGGTAGAAGGGGCACCGGGGAGCTGTTTTTT.

The gene calls are TRBV11-3 and TRBJ2-4; 8 nucleotides agree with TRBD2. This CDR3 comprises 13 residues. Per the germline V gene, CDR1 is SGHNT and CDR2 is YENEEA. V gave up 6 bases and J gave up 8 bases; unmatched junction bases: 6. CDR3: CASRTSGRYIQYF. CDR3 in DNA: TGTGCCAGCAGGACGAGCGGGAGATACATTCAGTACTTC.

This chain connects TRBV5-1 to TRBJ2-4, with 8 bases matching TRBD2. The CDR3 spans 15 residues. Trimming removed 4 bases from V and 8 bases from J; junction bases left unmatched: 11. Germline CDR1 reads SGHRS; CDR2 reads YFSETQ. The CDR3 region has the DNA TGCGCCAGCAGCGCCGGGGGGGGGCCAGTGGACATTCAGTACTTC. Translated, it gives CASSAGGGPVDIQYF.

V gene TRBV7-9 combines with J gene TRBJ1-1, with 10 bases identical to TRBD1. After removal of 5 bases from V and 1 base from J, the junction contained 7 bases not matched to a gene. Per germline, CDR1 SEHNR and CDR2 FQNEAQ (reference sequence). The CDR3 spans 16 residues. In DNA, the CDR3 is TGTGCCAGCAGCCCTAGACAGGGGGCCCCGAACACTGAAGCTTTCTTT. Protein sequence: CASSPRQGAPNTEAFF. Complete variable domain (other parts from reference TRBV7-9 and TRBJ1-1): DTGVSQNPRHKITKRGQNVTFRCDPISEHNRLYWYRQTLGQGPEFLTYFQNEAQLEKSRLLSDRFSAERPKGSFSTLEIQRTEQGDSAMYLCASSPRQGAPNTEAFFGQGTRLTVV.

The V gene is TRBV7-2, the J gene TRBJ2-7, with D possibly matching TRBD1 (5 bases). Germline assignment: CDR1 SGHTA and CDR2 FQGNSA. Trimming shortened V by 1 base and J by 5 bases, and 9 bases separated the two germline ends. CDR3 length: 13 amino acids. The CDR3 DNA follows: TGTGCCAGCAGCTTAGTAGCCAGGGACGAGCAGTACTTC. This encodes CASSLVARDEQYF.

The chain joins TRBV11-2 to TRBJ2-7; TRBD1 matches 7 bases. The germline CDR1 and CDR2 sequences are SGHAT and FQNNGV. This CDR3 is built from 14 residues. The ends lost 5 bases at V and 3 bases at J; junction bases unmatched: 7. CDR3 sequence reads: CASSNRGTVYEQYF. The CDR3 nucleotides are TGTGCCAGCAGCAACCGTGGGACAGTCTACGAGCAGTACTTC.

The V call is TRBV2, the J call TRBJ2-3, with TRBD2 matching over 8 bases. The CDR3 is 19 amino acids. After removal of 7 bases from V and 0 bases from J, the junction contained 18 bases not matched to a gene. Germline CDR1 is SNHLY and CDR2 is FYNNEI. The CDR3 DNA reads as TGTGCCAGCATGAAGCGGGGGCATCTCCGGAGTACTAGCACAGATACGCAGTATTTT. It translates to CASMKRGHLRSTSTDTQYF.

The V gene is TRBV6-5, the J gene TRBJ1-6; D ambiguous. Germline V gene sequence: CDR1 MNHEY, CDR2 SVGAGI. The V and J ends lost 6 bases and 7 bases respectively, with 13 bases between them. The CDR3 is 14 amino acids. The CDR3 nucleotides read TGTGCCAGCAGCTACACACGGGAAAATTCACCCCTCCACTTT. This gives the protein CASSYTRENSPLHF.

The V and J genes are TRBV7-2 and TRBJ2-5, with TRBD2 matching over 8 bases. The germline CDR1 and CDR2 sequences are SGHTA and FQGNSA. J was trimmed by 2 bases and V by 4 bases; bases with no gene match: 6. The CDR3 sequence is 15 residues long. In nucleotides, the CDR3 is TGTGCCAGCAGCTATGGACTAGCAACACAAGAGACCCAGTACTTC. Residues: CASSYGLATQETQYF.

This clone has just one count. The chain carries TRBV4-3 and TRBJ2-7; D is possibly TRBD1 (6 bases). There are 17 residues in the CDR3. The V end lost 1 base, the J end lost 0 bases, and 16 bases lay between the germline ends. Germline V gene lookup returns CDR1 LGHNA and CDR2 YSLEER. CDR3 in amino acids: CASSQGRMGHDSYEQYF. The CDR3 DNA sequence: TGCGCCAGCAGCCAAGGGAGAATGGGACACGACTCCTACGAGCAGTACTTC.

V and J are TRBV7-8 and TRBJ2-7; TRBD2 matches 10 bases. The V gene's germline CDR1 is SGHVS and CDR2 FQNEAQ. CDR3 size: 16 residues. V lost 1 base and J lost 5; bases outside the gene matches: 8. This CDR3 is CASSLGIAGGLDEQYF. Here the CDR3 DNA reads TGTGCCAGCAGCTTAGGCATAGCGGGAGGTCTTGACGAGCAGTACTTC.

The chain combines TRBV29-1 with TRBJ1-2, with TRBD1 matching over 7 bases. After removal of 4 bases from V and 0 bases from J, the junction contained 2 bases not matched to a gene. The CDR3 loop spans 13 amino acids. CDR1 and CDR2 from the germline V gene are SQVTM and ANQGSEA. This CDR3 is CSVGQGTNYGYTF. The CDR3 nucleotides are TGCAGCGTTGGACAGGGAACTAACTATGGCTACACCTTC.

The rearrangement uses TRBV25-1 and TRBJ2-3; 9 bases match TRBD2. V dropped 3 bases and J dropped 4; count of bases not matched to a gene: 8. The germline V gene encodes CDR1 MGHDK and CDR2 SYGVNS. This CDR3 is built from 16 residues. The CDR3 loop is CASSDPSGRNPDTQYF. CDR3 nucleotide sequence: TGTGCCAGCAGTGACCCCAGCGGGAGGAATCCAGATACGCAGTATTTT.

The chain uses TRBV5-1 and TRBJ2-1, with D maybe TRBD1 (6 bases). Germline loops: CDR1 SGHRS, CDR2 YFSETQ. This CDR3 region has 15 residues. The V end lost 4 bases, the J end lost 0 bases, and 11 bases lay between the germline ends. This CDR3 reads CASSAGQSSYNEQFF. CDR3 sequence (DNA): TGCGCCAGCAGCGCCGGACAGAGCTCCTACAATGAGCAGTTCTTC.

This clone was counted a single time. V and J are TRBV5-4 and TRBJ2-7, with D possibly TRBD2 on 5 matching bases. Germline V gene sequence: CDR1 SGHNT, CDR2 YYREEE (reference sequence). Trimming removed 1 base at V and 6 bases at J, with 14 bases between. The CDR3 has 14 residues. CDR3 in amino acids: CASSLRLASGEQYF. The CDR3 nucleotides read TGTGCCAGCAGCTTGAGGCTAGCTTCGGGCGAGCAGTACTTC. Full variable domain (outside the CDR3, taken from reference TRBV5-4 and TRBJ2-7): ETGVTQSPTHLIKTRGQQVTLRCSSQSGHNTVSWYQQALGQGPQFIFQYYREEENGRGNFPPRFSGLQFPNYSSELNVNALELDDSALYLCASSLRLASGEQYFGPGTRLTVT.

The rearrangement uses TRBV5-8 and TRBJ1-2; 9 bases are a match to TRBD1. Germline CDR1 SGHTS, CDR2 YDEGEE. J gave up 0 bases and V 2 bases, and 2 bases lay outside the gene matches. This CDR3 contains 15 residues. DNA of the CDR3: TGTGCCAGCAGCTTCAGGACAGGGGCTAACTATGGCTACACCTTC. Protein sequence: CASSFRTGANYGYTF. Full variable domain (missing parts from reference TRBV5-8 and TRBJ1-2): EAGVTQSPTHLIKTRGQQATLRCSPISGHTSVYWYQQALGLGLQFLLWYDEGEERNRGNFPPRFSGRQFPNYSSELNVNALELEDSALYLCASSFRTGANYGYTFGSGTRLTVV.

This clone occurred once. The chain has TRBV19 and TRBJ2-5; no definite D call. The CDR3 loop spans 14 amino acids. V lost 5 bases to trimming and J lost 5 bases, with 15 bases between them. Per the germline V gene, CDR1 is LNHDA and CDR2 is SQIVND (reference sequence). This CDR3 is CASSRLGSPETQYF. The CDR3 nucleotides are TGTGCCAGTAGTCGCCTAGGAAGTCCGGAGACCCAGTACTTC.

V and J are TRBV13 and TRBJ2-4, with TRBD1 matching over 9 bases. Germline V lookup: CDR1 PRHDT, CDR2 FYEKMQ (reference sequence). With V trimmed by 5 bases and J by 0 bases, 2 bases remained unmatched. The length of the CDR3 is 15 residues. CDR3 protein: CASSVQGAAKNIQYF. For the CDR3, the DNA is TGTGCCAGCAGCGTACAGGGGGCAGCCAAAAACATTCAGTACTTC.

The V gene is TRBV7-9, the J gene TRBJ1-1, with a possible D match to TRBD1 (5 bases). CDR3 length: 15 amino acids. Germline assignment: CDR1 SEHNR and CDR2 FQNEAQ (reference sequence). Between the trimmed V and J ends, which lost 6 bases and 1 base, there was a span of 15 bases. This CDR3 reads CASSLSRVANTEAFF. For the CDR3, the DNA is TGTGCCAGCAGTTTAAGCAGGGTCGCGAACACTGAAGCTTTCTTT. Together with reference TRBV7-9 and TRBJ1-1, the CDR3 gives the full variable domain: DTGVSQNPRHKITKRGQNVTFRCDPISEHNRLYWYRQTLGQGPEFLTYFQNEAQLEKSRLLSDRFSAERPKGSFSTLEIQRTEQGDSAMYLCASSLSRVANTEAFFGQGTRLTVV.

The rearrangement links TRBV5-1 to TRBJ2-1; 14 bases align to TRBD2. The CDR3 spans 21 residues. Germline trimming cut 4 bases from V and 0 bases from J; bases unmatched to any gene: 15. Germline V gene data show CDR1 as SGHRS and CDR2 as YFSETQ. CDR3 in DNA: TGCGCCAGCAGCCTGAGGCCGGGACTAGCGGGAGATCGAAGCTCCTACAATGAGCAGTTCTTC. This sequence encodes CASSLRPGLAGDRSSYNEQFF.

The V and J genes are TRBV4-1 and TRBJ2-1; no reliable D call. With 4 bases removed from V and 0 bases from J, the gap between germline ends came to 10 bases. The CDR3 spans 15 residues. CDR1 is MGHRA and CDR2 is YSYEKL in the germline V gene. CDR3 DNA: TGCGCCAGCAGCCGAGTCCCAGGCTCCTACAATGAGCAGTTCTTC. It codes for CASSRVPGSYNEQFF.

The rearrangement uses TRBV5-1 and TRBJ2-5, with D possibly matching TRBD1 (6 bases). The J call is in doubt because the DNA end fits TRBJ2-7 better. The CDR3 has 14 amino acids. CDR1 is SGHRS and CDR2 is YFSETQ in the germline V gene. CDR3: CASSLQGLSYEQYF. In DNA, the CDR3 is TGCGCCAGCAGCTTGCAGGGGCTGTCCTACGAGCAGTACTTC.